This passage covers 19 T cell receptor beta chains from one sample sequenced in a study of blood T cell repertoires in COVID-19. TCRdb's table, derived via immunoSEQ multiplex PCR, lists solely in-frame clones and lacks some. The sample includes tens of thousands of clones, roughly 87% of them seen just once. Sequenced: peripheral blood. The receptors were sampled from a man aged 55-75 years with active COVID-19.

This clone was recorded a few times. The chain employs TRBV7-3 and TRBJ1-1; TRBD1 matches 8 bases. This CDR3 comprises 15 residues. In germline, CDR1 is SGHTA, CDR2 FQGTGA. J gave up 4 bases and V 3 bases, and 7 bases lay outside the gene matches. CDR3 residues: CASSFRMTGATEAFF. In nucleotides, the CDR3 is TGTGCCAGCAGCTTCCGAATGACAGGGGCCACTGAAGCTTTCTTT.

The chain combines TRBV3-1 (or the pseudogene TRBV3-2) with TRBJ1-6; 7 nucleotides match TRBD1. Germline V CDR1 and CDR2: LGHDT, YNNKEL (reference sequence). With 1 base clipped from V and 7 bases from J, the junction kept 4 bases outside the gene matches. This CDR3 has 15 amino acids. This chain's CDR3 is CASSQGQQGNSPLHF. CDR3 bases: TGTGCCAGCAGCCAAGGTCAACAGGGGAATTCACCCCTCCACTTT.

This clone was seen only once. J is TRBJ2-3 and V is TRBV5-8; 11 bases fit TRBD2. V lost 0 bases and J lost 0; bases outside the gene matches: 12. Germline values: CDR1 SGHTS, CDR2 YDEGEE. The length of the CDR3 is 20 residues. The chain's CDR3 is CASSLGSRLAGTYSTDTQYF. Here the CDR3 DNA reads TGTGCCAGCAGCTTGGGATCGCGACTAGCGGGGACCTATAGCACAGATACGCAGTATTTT.

The chain is built from TRBV20-1 and TRBJ2-5, with 7 nucleotides matching TRBD2. CDR3 length equals 14 residues. V was clipped by 3 bases and J by 9 bases; unmatched bases: 13. The germline gives CDR1 DFQATT, CDR2 SNEGSKA (reference sequence). DNA for the CDR3: TGCAGTGCTAGTTTCGCTAGCGGCTACGGGGCCCAGTACTTC. Residues: CSASFASGYGAQYF.

The table lists this clone with a count of one. The chain is built from TRBV18 and TRBJ2-1; 9 nucleotides agree with TRBD1. With V trimmed by 1 base and J by 8 bases, 9 bases remained unmatched. The germline V gene has CDR1 KGHSH and CDR2 LQKENI. The CDR3 totals 16 residues. The CDR3 region is CASSPQWTGAGDEQFF. Written as DNA, the CDR3 is TGTGCCAGCTCACCACAGTGGACAGGGGCAGGCGATGAGCAGTTCTTC.

This chain links TRBV11-2 with TRBJ2-1, with 7 nucleotides matching TRBD2. Germline CDR1 is SGHAT and CDR2 is FQNNGV. V gave up 0 bases and J gave up 3 bases; unmatched junction bases: 5. This CDR3 region has 16 residues. CDR3 sequence reads: CASSLDWLADYNEQFF. CDR3 coding DNA: TGTGCCAGCAGCTTAGATTGGCTAGCGGACTACAATGAGCAGTTCTTC. The entire variable domain, with the rest obtained from reference TRBV11-2 and TRBJ2-1, is as follows: EAGVAQSPRYKIIEKRQSVAFWCNPISGHATLYWYQQILGQGPKLLIQFQNNGVVDDSQLPKDRFSAERLKGVDSTLKIQPAKLEDSAVYLCASSLDWLADYNEQFFGPGTRLTVL.

The V and J genes are TRBV7-9 and TRBJ2-7; TRBD2 matches 13 bases. After removal of 8 bases from V and 2 bases from J, the junction contained 6 bases not matched to a gene. Germline CDR1 SEHNR, CDR2 FQNEAQ (reference sequence). This CDR3 contains 15 residues. The CDR3 DNA follows: TGTGCCAGCGAAGGGACTAGCGGGATCACCTACGAGCAGTACTTC. Amino acid sequence: CASEGTSGITYEQYF.

This sequence joins TRBV30 and TRBJ2-7; maybe TRBD1 (6 bases). Germline V gene sequence: CDR1 GTSNPN, CDR2 SVGIG (reference sequence). The V gene lost 3 bases and the J gene lost 5 bases, with 17 bases spanning the gap. The CDR3 totals 14 residues. CDR3 nucleotide sequence: TGTGCCTGGAGCATTACAGGGACCCACCACGAGCAGTACTTC. It translates to CAWSITGTHHEQYF.

The genes are TRBV7-8 and TRBJ1-4, with D tentatively TRBD1 (5 bases). This CDR3 is built from 14 residues. The ends were cut back, 6 bases at V and 3 bases at J, with 11 bases in the middle. In germline, CDR1 is SGHVS, CDR2 FQNEAQ. The CDR3 DNA reads as TGTGCCAGCAGATCAGGGTTGGCTAATGAAAAACTGTTTTTT. Protein product: CASRSGLANEKLFF.

This chain uses TRBV19 with TRBJ2-7; the D gene is possibly TRBD2 (6 bases). The CDR3 is made up of 11 amino acids. Germline CDR1 reads LNHDA; CDR2 reads SQIVND (reference sequence). V lost 8 bases, J lost 3 bases, and 8 bases lay in between. DNA of the CDR3: TGTGCCAGTCGGGGGAGCTACGAGCAGTACTTC. Translating gives CASRGSYEQYF.

This clone was seen just once. The V gene is TRBV20-1, the J gene TRBJ2-1; 7 bases map to TRBD2. The junction had 5 bases not matched to a gene; V was cut back by 3 bases and J by 0 bases. Germline V gives CDR1 DFQATT, CDR2 SNEGSKA (reference sequence). The CDR3 runs to 15 residues. This CDR3 is CSASLAASSYNEQFF. CDR3 DNA: TGCAGTGCTAGTCTAGCGGCGAGCTCCTACAATGAGCAGTTCTTC.

In this sample, this clone turned up once. The rearrangement links TRBV7-3 to TRBJ2-1; 9 nucleotides match TRBD1. Germline trimming cut 5 bases from V and 6 bases from J; bases unmatched to any gene: 5. The germline gives CDR1 SGHTA, CDR2 FQGTGA. The CDR3 runs to 14 residues. This chain's CDR3 is CASSRQGDGNEQFF. The CDR3 region has the DNA TGTGCCAGCAGCCGACAGGGGGATGGCAATGAGCAGTTCTTC.

This chain uses TRBV3-1 (or the pseudogene TRBV3-2) with TRBJ1-1, with a possible D match to TRBD1 (5 bases). CDR3 length: 14 residues. V shed 1 base and J shed 5 bases, with 11 bases lying between them. From germline, CDR1 is LGHDT and CDR2 YNNKEL (reference sequence). The CDR3 region is CASSQGAGWTEAFF. CDR3 sequence (DNA): TGTGCCAGCAGCCAAGGGGCAGGGTGGACTGAAGCTTTCTTT.

The CDR3 is CASSIRGLAGSNEQFF. The CDR3 DNA follows: TGTGCCAGTAGTATTCGGGGACTAGCGGGTTCCAATGAGCAGTTCTTC. The chain couples TRBV19 to TRBJ2-1; the match to TRBD2 covers 12 bases. Germline V CDR1 and CDR2: LNHDA, SQIVND (reference sequence). Unmatched junction bases numbered 6, after V lost 3 bases and J lost 6 bases. The CDR3 loop spans 16 amino acids.

This chain links TRBV18 with TRBJ1-2; D is uncertain. Germline V lookup: CDR1 KGHSH, CDR2 LQKENI. V was shortened by 1 base and J by 3 bases, with 6 bases between the two germline ends. CDR3 length equals 13 residues. The chain's CDR3 is CASSPRQDYGYTF. CDR3 coding DNA: TGTGCCAGCTCACCACGGCAGGACTATGGCTACACCTTC.

The chain uses TRBV7-8 and TRBJ1-1; tentative D call: TRBD1 (6 bases). CDR1 SGHVS and CDR2 FQNEAQ come from the germline V gene. This CDR3 has 14 amino acids. Trimming pared 5 bases from V and 2 bases from J, leaving 12 bases between. CDR3 sequence (DNA): TGTGCCAGCAGCCCCCGGACAGCCAACACTGAAGCTTTCTTT. The encoded protein is CASSPRTANTEAFF. Looking up the rest from reference TRBV7-8 and TRBJ1-1 gives the full variable domain: GAGVSQSPRYKVAKRGQDVALRCDPISGHVSLFWYQQALGQGPEFLTYFQNEAQLDKSGLPSDRFFAERPEGSVSTLKIQRTQQEDSAVYLCASSPRTANTEAFFGQGTRLTVV.

The gene calls are TRBV29-1 and TRBJ1-1; D call uncertain. The CDR3 length is 13 residues. The germline V and J ends were trimmed by 1 base and 4 bases, with 10 bases remaining between them. The germline gives CDR1 SQVTM, CDR2 ANQGSEA. The CDR3 DNA follows: TGCAGCGTTGAAGGGCAATACAGCACTGAAGCTTTCTTT. Translated, it gives CSVEGQYSTEAFF.

The chain combines TRBV9 with TRBJ2-3, with a tentative D call TRBD1 (6 bases). This CDR3 has 16 residues. Trimming removed 4 bases at V and 2 bases at J, with 17 bases between. Germline-derived CDR1 and CDR2 are SGDLS and YYNGEE. CDR3: CASSPRQAWNTDTQYF. In DNA, the CDR3 is TGTGCCAGCAGCCCCCGACAGGCTTGGAACACAGATACGCAGTATTTT. The variable domain in full, with the rest retrieved from reference TRBV9 and TRBJ2-3, is DSGVTQTPKHLITATGQRVTLRCSPRSGDLSVYWYQQSLDQGLQFLIQYYNGEERAKGNILERFSAQQFPDLHSELNLSSLELGDSALYFCASSPRQAWNTDTQYFGPGTRLTVL.

This chain joins TRBV4-2 and TRBJ2-5; TRBD2 matches at 7 bases. CDR3 length equals 18 residues. Per germline, CDR1 LGHNA and CDR2 YNFKEQ. The J segment lost 2 bases and the V segment lost 0 bases, leaving 12 bases of the junction unmatched. CDR3: CASSQDPASGPFQETQYF. Here the CDR3 DNA reads TGTGCCAGCAGCCAAGATCCCGCTAGCGGACCCTTTCAAGAGACCCAGTACTTC.